This T cell receptor (beta chain) was identified in a study of cytomegalovirus exposure and HLA in healthy donors. General study findings and limits: In a later analysis, an Asian-associated ancestry cluster reportedly showed fewer N-insertions than the roughly 700-donor mean.

Per the germline V gene, CDR1 is SGHRS and CDR2 is YFSETQ. With 0 bases removed from V and 5 bases from J, the gap between germline ends came to 12 bases. The CDR3 sequence is 16 residues long. The PCR made use of 60 Vbeta and 13 Jbeta primers. Here immunoSEQ multiplex PCR was the method, and the copy in TCRdb shows in-frame clones only, minus some. Here the sample spans 100,000 to 150,000 clones, around 80% being singletons. A word on this clone: The antigen is undetermined.

The rearrangement links TRBV5-1 to TRBJ1-6; D unresolved. The TCR was taken from a female donor in good health and CMV-seronegative. Sequencing input: PBMCs. CDR3 in DNA: TGCGCCAGCAGCTTGGACTTTAGAGGGAATAATTCACCCCTCCACTTT. It specifies CASSLDFRGNNSPLHF.